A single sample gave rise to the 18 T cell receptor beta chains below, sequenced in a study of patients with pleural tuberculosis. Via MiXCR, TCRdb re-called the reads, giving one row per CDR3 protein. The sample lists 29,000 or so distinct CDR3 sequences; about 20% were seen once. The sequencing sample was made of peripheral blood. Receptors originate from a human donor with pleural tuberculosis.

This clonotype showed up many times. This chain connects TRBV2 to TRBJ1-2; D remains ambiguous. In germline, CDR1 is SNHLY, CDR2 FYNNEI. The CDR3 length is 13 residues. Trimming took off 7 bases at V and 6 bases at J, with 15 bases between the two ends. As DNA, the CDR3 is TGTGCCAGCATGGCCCCGACCGAGGATGGCTACACCTTC. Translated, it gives CASMAPTEDGYTF.

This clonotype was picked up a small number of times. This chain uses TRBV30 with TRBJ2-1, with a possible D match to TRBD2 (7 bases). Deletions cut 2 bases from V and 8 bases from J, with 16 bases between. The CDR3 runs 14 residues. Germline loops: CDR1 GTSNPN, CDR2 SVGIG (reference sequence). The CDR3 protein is CAWSHSGGADEQFF. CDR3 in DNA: TGTGCCTGGAGTCACTCTGGGGGGGCCGATGAGCAGTTCTTC.

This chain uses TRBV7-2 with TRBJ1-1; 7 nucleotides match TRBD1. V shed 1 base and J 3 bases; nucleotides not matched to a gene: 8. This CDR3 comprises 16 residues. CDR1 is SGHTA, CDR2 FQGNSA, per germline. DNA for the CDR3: TGTGCCAGCAGCTTAGGATGGGGGACAGAGGACACTGAAGCTTTCTTT. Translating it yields CASSLGWGTEDTEAFF.

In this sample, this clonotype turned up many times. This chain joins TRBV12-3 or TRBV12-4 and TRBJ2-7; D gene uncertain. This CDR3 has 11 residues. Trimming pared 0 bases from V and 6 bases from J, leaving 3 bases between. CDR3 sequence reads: CASSLAREQYF. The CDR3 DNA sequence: TGTGCCAGCAGTTTAGCTCGCGAGCAGTACTTC.

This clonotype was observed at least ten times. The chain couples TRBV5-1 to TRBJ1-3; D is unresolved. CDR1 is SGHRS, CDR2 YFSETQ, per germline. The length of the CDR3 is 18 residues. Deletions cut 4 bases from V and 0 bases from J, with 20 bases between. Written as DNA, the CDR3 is TGCGCCAGCAGCCCTCGTCCGGAGGGATCATTCTCTGGAAACACCATATATTTT. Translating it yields CASSPRPEGSFSGNTIYF.

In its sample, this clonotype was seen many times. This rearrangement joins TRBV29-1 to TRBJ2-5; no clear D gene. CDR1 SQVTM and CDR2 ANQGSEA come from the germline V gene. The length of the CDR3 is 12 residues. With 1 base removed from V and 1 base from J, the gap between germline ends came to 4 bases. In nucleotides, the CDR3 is TGCAGCGTTGAAGGGGGCCAAGAGACCCAGTACTTC. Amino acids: CSVEGGQETQYF.

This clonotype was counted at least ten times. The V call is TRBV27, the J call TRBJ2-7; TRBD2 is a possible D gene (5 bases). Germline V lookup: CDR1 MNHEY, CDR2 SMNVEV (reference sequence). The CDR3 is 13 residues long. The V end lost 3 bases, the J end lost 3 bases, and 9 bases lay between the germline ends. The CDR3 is CASSLNGDYEQYF. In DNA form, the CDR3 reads TGTGCCAGCAGTTTGAACGGGGACTACGAGCAGTACTTC.

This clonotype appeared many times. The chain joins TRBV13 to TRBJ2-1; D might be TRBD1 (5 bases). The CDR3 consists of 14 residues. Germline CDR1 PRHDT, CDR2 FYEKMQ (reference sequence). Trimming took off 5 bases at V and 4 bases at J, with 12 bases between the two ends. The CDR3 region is CASSPDNFYNEQFF. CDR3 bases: TGTGCCAGCAGCCCGGACAACTTTTACAATGAGCAGTTCTTC.

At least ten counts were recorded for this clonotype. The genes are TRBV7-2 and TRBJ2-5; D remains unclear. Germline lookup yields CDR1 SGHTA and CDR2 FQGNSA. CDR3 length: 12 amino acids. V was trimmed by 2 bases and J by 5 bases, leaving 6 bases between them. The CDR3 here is CASSLFAETQYF. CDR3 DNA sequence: TGTGCCAGCAGCTTATTCGCGGAGACCCAGTACTTC.

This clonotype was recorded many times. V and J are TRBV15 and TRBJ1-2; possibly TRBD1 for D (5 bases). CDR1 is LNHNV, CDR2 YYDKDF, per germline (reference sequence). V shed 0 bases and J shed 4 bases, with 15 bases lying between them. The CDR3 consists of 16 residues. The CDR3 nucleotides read TGTGCCACCAGCAGAGAGGTCGGCAGAGGGACCTATGGCTACACCTTC. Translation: CATSREVGRGTYGYTF.

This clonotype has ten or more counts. This chain's CDR3 is CSAEFRDRGTYNEQFF. CDR3 nucleotide sequence: TGCAGTGCTGAGTTCAGGGACAGGGGCACCTACAATGAGCAGTTCTTC. This rearrangement joins TRBV20-1 to TRBJ2-1, with TRBD1 matching over 10 bases. The CDR3 is made up of 16 amino acids. Trimming at V came to 5 bases and at J to 2 bases, leaving 9 bases not matched to a gene. CDR1 and CDR2 from the germline V gene are DFQATT and SNEGSKA (reference sequence).

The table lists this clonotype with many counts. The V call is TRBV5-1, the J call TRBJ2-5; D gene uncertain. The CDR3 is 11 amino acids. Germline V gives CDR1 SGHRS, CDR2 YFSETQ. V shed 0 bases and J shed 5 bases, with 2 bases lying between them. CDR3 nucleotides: TGCGCCAGCAGCTTGGACGAGACCCAGTACTTC. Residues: CASSLDETQYF.

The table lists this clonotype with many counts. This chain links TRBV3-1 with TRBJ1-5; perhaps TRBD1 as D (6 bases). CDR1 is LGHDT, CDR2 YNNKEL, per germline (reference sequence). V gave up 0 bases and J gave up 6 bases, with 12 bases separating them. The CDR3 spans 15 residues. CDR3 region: CASSQDAGGAQPQHF. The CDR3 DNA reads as TGTGCCAGCAGCCAAGATGCGGGGGGCGCTCAGCCCCAGCATTTT.

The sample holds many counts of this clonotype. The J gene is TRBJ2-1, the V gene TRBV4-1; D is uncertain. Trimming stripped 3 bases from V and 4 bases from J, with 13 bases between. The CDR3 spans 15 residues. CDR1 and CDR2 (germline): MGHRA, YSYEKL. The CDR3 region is CASSQRATSYNEQFF. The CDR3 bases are TGCGCCAGCAGCCAGAGAGCAACCTCTTACAATGAGCAGTTCTTC.

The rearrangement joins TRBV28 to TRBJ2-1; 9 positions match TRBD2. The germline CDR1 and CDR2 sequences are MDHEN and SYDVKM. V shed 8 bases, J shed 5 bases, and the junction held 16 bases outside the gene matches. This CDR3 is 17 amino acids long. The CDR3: CASALTQGLAEHNEQFF. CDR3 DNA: TGTGCCAGCGCCTTGACCCAGGGACTAGCAGAACACAATGAGCAGTTCTTC. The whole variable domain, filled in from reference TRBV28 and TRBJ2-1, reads DVKVTQSSRYLVKRTGEKVFLECVQDMDHENMFWYRQDPGLGLRLIYFSYDVKMKEKGDIPEGYSVSREKKERFSLILESASTNQTSMYLCASALTQGLAEHNEQFFGPGTRLTVL.

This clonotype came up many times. Here the CDR3 reads CSVGTGRYGYTF. CDR3 bases: TGCAGCGTTGGGACAGGCCGGTATGGCTACACCTTC. The V gene is TRBV29-1, the J gene TRBJ1-2; TRBD1 agrees at 7 bases. The CDR3 contains 12 residues. The V segment lost 4 bases and the J segment 5 bases; nucleotides outside the gene matches: 4. Germline CDR1 reads SQVTM; CDR2 reads ANQGSEA.

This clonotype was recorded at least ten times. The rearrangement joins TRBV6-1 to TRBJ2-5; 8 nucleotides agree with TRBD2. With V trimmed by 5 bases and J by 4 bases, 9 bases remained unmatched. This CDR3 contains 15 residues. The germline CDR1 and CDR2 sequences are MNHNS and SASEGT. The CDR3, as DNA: TGTGCCAGCAGTCAACCCCGGGGGGGCAGAGAGACCCAGTACTTC. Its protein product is CASSQPRGGRETQYF.

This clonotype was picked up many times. The CDR3 DNA reads TGTGCCAGCAAACAGCGGGATAGCAATCAGCCCCAGCATTTT. It encodes CASKQRDSNQPQHF. The rearrangement links TRBV19 to TRBJ1-5; D unclear. The V gene lost 9 bases and the J gene lost 0 bases, with 12 bases spanning the gap. The CDR3 contains 14 residues. Germline CDR1 and CDR2: LNHDA and SQIVND (reference sequence). Using reference TRBV19 and TRBJ1-5 for the parts outside the CDR3, the full variable domain is DGGITQSPKYLFRKEGQNVTLSCEQNLNHDAMYWYRQDPGQGLRLIYYSQIVNDFQKGDIAEGYSVSREKKESFPLTVTSAQKNPTAFYLCASKQRDSNQPQHFGDGTRLSIL.